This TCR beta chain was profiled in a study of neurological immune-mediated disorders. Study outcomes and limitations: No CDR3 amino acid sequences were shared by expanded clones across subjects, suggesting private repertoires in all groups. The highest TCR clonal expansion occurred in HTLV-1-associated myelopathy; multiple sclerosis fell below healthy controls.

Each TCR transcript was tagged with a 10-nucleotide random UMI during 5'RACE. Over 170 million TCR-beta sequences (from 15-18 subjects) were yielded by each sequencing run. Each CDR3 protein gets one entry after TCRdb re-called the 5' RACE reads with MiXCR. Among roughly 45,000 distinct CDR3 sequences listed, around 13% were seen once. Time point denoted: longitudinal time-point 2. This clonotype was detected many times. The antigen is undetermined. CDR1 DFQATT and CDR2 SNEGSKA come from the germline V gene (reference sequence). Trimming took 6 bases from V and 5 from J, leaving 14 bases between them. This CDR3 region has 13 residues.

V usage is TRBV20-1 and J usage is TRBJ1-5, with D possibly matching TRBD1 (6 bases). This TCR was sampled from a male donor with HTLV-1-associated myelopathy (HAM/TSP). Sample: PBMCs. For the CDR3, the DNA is TGCAGTGCGGGGGGGGGGGCCCATCAGCCCCAGCATTTT. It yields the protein CSAGGGAHQPQHF.